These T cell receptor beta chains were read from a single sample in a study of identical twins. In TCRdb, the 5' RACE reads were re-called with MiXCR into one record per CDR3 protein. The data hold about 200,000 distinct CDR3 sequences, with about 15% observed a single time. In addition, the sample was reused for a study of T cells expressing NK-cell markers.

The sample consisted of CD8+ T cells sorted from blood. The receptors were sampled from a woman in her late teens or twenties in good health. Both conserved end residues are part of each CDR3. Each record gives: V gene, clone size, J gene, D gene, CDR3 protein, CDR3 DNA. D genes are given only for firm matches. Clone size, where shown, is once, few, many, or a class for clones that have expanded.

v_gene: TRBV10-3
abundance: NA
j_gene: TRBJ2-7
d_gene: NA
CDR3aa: CAISESGHSYEQYF
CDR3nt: TGTGCCATCAGTGAGTCGGGCCACTCCTACGAGCAGTACTTC

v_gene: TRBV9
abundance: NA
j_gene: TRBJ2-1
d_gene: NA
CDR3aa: CASSIDGGANEQFF
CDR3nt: TGTGCCAGCAGCATCGATGGGGGGGCCAATGAGCAGTTCTTC

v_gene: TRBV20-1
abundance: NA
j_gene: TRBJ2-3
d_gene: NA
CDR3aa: CSARELRDTQYF
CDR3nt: TGCAGTGCTAGAGAGCTTAGGGATACGCAGTATTTT

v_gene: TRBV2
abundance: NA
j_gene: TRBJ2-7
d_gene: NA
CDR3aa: CASREGTGLAAYEQYF
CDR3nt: TGTGCCAGCAGGGAGGGGACGGGACTGGCGGCCTACGAGCAGTACTTC

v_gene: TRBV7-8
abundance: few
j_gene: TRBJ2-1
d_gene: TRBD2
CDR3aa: CASSLKAGLHYNEQFF
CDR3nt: TGTGCCAGCAGCTTAAAGGCGGGACTACACTACAATGAGCAGTTCTTC

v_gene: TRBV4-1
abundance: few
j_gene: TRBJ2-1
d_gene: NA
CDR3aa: CASSQAEYRGDEQFF
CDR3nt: TGCGCCAGCAGCCAAGCTGAATACCGCGGGGATGAGCAGTTCTTC

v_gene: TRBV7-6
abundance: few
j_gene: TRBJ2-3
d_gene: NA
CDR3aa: CASSQGAIVRDIDTQYF
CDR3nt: TGTGCCAGCAGCCAAGGGGCTATAGTCCGGGACATCGATACGCAGTATTTT

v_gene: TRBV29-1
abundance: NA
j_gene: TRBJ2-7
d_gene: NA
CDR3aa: CSVVGRAARGSYEQYF
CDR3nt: TGCAGCGTTGTTGGACGTGCGGCCAGGGGTTCCTACGAGCAGTACTTC

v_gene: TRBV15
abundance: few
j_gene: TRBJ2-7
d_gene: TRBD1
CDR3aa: CATSSTRGQGSYEQYF
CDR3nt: TGTGCCACCAGCTCGACCCGGGGACAGGGCTCCTACGAGCAGTACTTC

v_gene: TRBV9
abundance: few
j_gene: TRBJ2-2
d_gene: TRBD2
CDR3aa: CASSATTPGLRGGELFF
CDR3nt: TGTGCCAGCAGCGCCACGACTCCGGGACTAAGAGGCGGGGAGCTGTTTTTT

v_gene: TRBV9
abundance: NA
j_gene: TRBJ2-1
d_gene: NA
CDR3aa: CASSVEVGGNEQFF
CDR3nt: TGTGCCAGCAGCGTAGAAGTAGGGGGGAATGAGCAGTTCTTC

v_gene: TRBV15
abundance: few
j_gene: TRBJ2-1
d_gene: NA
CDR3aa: CATSRVGASQKFF
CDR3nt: TGTGCCACCAGCAGAGTGGGTGCCTCCCAGAAGTTCTTC

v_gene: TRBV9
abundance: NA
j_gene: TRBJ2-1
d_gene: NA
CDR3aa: CASSEGRGYNEQFF
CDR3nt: TGTGCCAGCAGCGAGGGTCGAGGATACAATGAGCAGTTCTTC

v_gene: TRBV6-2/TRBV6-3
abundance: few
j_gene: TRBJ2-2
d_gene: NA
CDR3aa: CASSYATRANTGELFF
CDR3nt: TGTGCCAGCAGTTACGCGACTAGAGCCAACACCGGGGAGCTGTTTTTT

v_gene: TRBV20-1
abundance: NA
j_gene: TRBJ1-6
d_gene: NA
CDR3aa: CSARDLGGTVALHF
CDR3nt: TGCAGTGCTAGAGATCTAGGGGGGACGGTGGCCCTCCACTTT

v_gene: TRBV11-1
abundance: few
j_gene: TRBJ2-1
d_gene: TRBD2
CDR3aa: CASSLGPLAGESSYNEQFF
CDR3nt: TGTGCCAGCAGCTTAGGGCCCCTAGCGGGTGAGAGCTCCTACAATGAGCAGTTCTTC

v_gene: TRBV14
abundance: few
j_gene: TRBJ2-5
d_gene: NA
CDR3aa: CASSPHRGGLQETQYF
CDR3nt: TGTGCCAGCAGCCCCCACCGAGGCGGCCTCCAAGAGACCCAGTACTTC

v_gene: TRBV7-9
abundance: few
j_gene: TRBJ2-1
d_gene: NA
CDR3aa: CASSRIDYNEQFF
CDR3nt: TGTGCCAGCAGCCGGATTGACTACAATGAGCAGTTCTTC

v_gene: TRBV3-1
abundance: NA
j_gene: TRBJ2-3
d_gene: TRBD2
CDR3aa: CASSQEGTSGGVPADTQYF
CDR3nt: TGTGCCAGCAGCCAAGAGGGGACTAGCGGGGGGGTCCCCGCAGATACGCAGTATTTT

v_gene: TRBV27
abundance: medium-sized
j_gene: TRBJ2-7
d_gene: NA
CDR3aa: CASKGGSYEQYF
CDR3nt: TGTGCCAGCAAGGGGGGCTCATACGAGCAGTACTTC

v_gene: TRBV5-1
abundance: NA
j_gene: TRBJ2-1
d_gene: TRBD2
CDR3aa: CASSLAQRGGTSSYNEQFF
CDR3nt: TGCGCCAGCAGCTTGGCCCAGCGGGGGGGAACCTCCTCCTACAATGAGCAGTTCTTC

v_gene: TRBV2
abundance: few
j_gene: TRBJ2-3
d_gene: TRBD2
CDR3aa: CAVLAGTSTDTQYF
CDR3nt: TGTGCCGTACTAGCGGGGACTAGCACAGATACGCAGTATTTT

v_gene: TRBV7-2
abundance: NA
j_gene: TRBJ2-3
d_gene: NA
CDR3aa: CASSLVPSTDTQYF
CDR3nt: TGTGCCAGCAGCTTAGTTCCTAGCACAGATACGCAGTATTTT

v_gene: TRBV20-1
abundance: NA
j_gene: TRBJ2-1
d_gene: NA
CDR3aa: CSARPVGGLYNEQFF
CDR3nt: TGCAGTGCTAGACCCGTCGGGGGACTCTACAATGAGCAGTTCTTC

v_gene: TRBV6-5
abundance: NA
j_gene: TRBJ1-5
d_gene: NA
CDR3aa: CASSYRGDQPQHF
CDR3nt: TGTGCCAGCAGTTACAGGGGGGATCAGCCCCAGCATTTT

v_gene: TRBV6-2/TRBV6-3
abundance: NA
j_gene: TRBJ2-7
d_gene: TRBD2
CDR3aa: CASSYHPSLAGDEQYF
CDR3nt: TGTGCCAGCAGTTACCACCCCTCGCTAGCGGGAGACGAGCAGTACTTC

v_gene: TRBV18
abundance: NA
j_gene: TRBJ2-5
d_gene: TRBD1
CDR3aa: CASSPRTGETQYF
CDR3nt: TGTGCCAGCTCACCAAGGACAGGAGAGACCCAGTACTTC

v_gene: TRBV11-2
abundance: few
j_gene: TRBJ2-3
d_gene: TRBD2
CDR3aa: CASSLGGGADTQYF
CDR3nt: TGTGCCAGCAGCTTAGGGGGGGGGGCAGATACGCAGTATTTT

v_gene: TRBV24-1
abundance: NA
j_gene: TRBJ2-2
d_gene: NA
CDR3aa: CATSDATGRDTGELFF
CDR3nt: TGTGCCACCAGTGACGCGACGGGACGAGACACCGGGGAGCTGTTTTTT